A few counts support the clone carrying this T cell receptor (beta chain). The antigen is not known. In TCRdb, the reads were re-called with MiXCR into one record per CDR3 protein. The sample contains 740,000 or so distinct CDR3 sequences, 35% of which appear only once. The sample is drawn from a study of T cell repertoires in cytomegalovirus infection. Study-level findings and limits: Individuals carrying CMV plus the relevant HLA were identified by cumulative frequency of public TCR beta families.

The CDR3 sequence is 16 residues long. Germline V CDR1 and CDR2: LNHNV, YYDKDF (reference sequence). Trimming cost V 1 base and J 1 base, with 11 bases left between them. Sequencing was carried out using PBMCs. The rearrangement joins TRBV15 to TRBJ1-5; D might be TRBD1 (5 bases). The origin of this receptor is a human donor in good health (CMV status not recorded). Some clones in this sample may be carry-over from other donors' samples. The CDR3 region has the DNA TGTGCCACCAGCAGAGGGGGCGGTATGAGCAATCAGCCCCAGCATTTT. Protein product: CATSRGGGMSNQPQHF.